This T cell receptor (beta chain) derives from a study of OX40 agonist ivuxolimab in advanced cancers. Study as a whole: The patients' treatment was ivuxolimab, an agonistic anti-OX40 (CD134) antibody.

The CDR3 extends over 17 amino acids. Deletions cut 2 bases from V and 4 bases from J, with 20 bases between. The germline V gene has CDR1 LNHNV and CDR2 YYDKDF (reference sequence). TCRdb's copy holds only in-frame clones and misses some; the assay was immunoSEQ multiplex PCR. The table shows fewer than 45,000 clones, with around nine tenths occurring only once. The receptor was derived from an adult with an advanced solid tumor such as melanoma, head and neck, liver or kidney cancer. The rearrangement joins TRBV15 to TRBJ2-5; either TRBD1 or TRBD2 may fit D (6 bases each). This sample comprised CD4+ or CD8+ T cells sorted from blood, obtained in a trial of the OX40 agonist ivuxolimab. The DNA for the CDR3 is TGTGCCACCAGCAGAAAGCAGGGGCCCGGGCGGGGAGAGACCCAGTACTTC. Translated, it gives CATSRKQGPGRGETQYF.